This TCR beta chain is drawn from a study of shared clonotypes between healthy human individuals. Study as a whole: The cohort comprised a couple of women and a few men. Their ages spanned 18 to 49 years.

An even split of each subset's genomic DNA across several immunoSEQ plates was performed. Clones were read by immunoSEQ multiplex PCR, and TCRdb kept only the in-frame ones, dropping some. The data contain fewer than 2.5 million clones, 93% of them singletons. There were only Caucasian adults among the donors, and all lived in Nashville, Tennessee. Trimming shortened V by 4 bases and J by 0 bases, and 18 bases separated the two germline ends. Per the germline V gene, CDR1 is SGDLS and CDR2 is YYNGEE. The CDR3 extends over 17 amino acids. Specimen: naive CD4+ T cells from PBMCs. The subset is: CD45RA+ positively selected. V is TRBV9 and J is TRBJ2-3, with D tentatively TRBD2 (5 bases). The source is a man aged 18 to 29 in good health. Some clones in this sample may be carry-over from other donors' samples. The CDR3 loop reads CASSFRGSHPSTDTQYF. CDR3 nucleotides: TGTGCCAGCAGCTTTAGAGGGAGTCACCCTAGCACAGATACGCAGTATTTT.